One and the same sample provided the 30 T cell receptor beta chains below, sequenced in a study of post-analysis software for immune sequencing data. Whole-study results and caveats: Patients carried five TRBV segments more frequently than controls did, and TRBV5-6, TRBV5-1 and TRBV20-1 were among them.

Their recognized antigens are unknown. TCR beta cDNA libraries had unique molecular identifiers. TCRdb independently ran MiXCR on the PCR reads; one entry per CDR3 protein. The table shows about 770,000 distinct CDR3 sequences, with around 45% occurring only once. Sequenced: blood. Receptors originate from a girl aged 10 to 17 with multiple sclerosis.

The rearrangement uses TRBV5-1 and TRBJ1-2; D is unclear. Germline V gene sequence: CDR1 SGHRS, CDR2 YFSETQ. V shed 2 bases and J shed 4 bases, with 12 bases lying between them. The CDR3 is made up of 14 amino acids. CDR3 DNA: TGCGCCAGCAGCTTTATCTTCCCTCTCTATGGCTACACCTTC. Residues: CASSFIFPLYGYTF.

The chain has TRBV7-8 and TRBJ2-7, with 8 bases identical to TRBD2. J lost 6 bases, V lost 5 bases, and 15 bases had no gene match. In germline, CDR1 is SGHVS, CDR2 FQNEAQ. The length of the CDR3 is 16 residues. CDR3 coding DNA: TGTGCCAGCAGCCAGACTCCCAGCGGGAGCCTCCGCGAGCAGTACTTC. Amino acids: CASSQTPSGSLREQYF.

The CDR3 sequence is CATSLRGVSGNEQFF. In nucleotides, the CDR3 is TGTGCCACCAGTTTGCGGGGGGTATCGGGCAATGAGCAGTTCTTC. V gene TRBV24-1 combines with J gene TRBJ2-1; 8 bases map to TRBD2. This CDR3 is 15 amino acids long. Germline loops: CDR1 KGHDR, CDR2 SFDVKD. The V segment lost 6 bases and the J segment 6 bases; nucleotides outside the gene matches: 9.

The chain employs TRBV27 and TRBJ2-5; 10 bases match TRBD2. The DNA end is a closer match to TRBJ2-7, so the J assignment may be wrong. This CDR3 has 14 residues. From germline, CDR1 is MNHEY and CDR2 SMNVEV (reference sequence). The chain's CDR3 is CASSKAGGPHEQYF. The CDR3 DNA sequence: TGTGCCAGCAGCAAAGCGGGAGGGCCCCACGAGCAGTACTTC.

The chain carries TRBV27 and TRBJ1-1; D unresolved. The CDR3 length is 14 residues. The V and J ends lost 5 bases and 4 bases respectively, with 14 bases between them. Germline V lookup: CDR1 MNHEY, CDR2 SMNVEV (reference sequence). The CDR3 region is CASSAFGGLTEAFF. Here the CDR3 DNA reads TGTGCCAGCAGTGCGTTTGGAGGGCTCACTGAAGCTTTCTTT.

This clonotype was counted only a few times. CDR3 region: CASSLVDEAFF. In DNA form, the CDR3 reads TGTGCCAGCAGCTTAGTCGATGAAGCTTTCTTT. The chain links TRBV7-2 to TRBJ1-1; no clear D. With 1 base removed from V and 7 bases from J, the gap between germline ends came to 4 bases. The CDR3 covers 11 residues. CDR1 and CDR2 from the germline V gene are SGHTA and FQGNSA.

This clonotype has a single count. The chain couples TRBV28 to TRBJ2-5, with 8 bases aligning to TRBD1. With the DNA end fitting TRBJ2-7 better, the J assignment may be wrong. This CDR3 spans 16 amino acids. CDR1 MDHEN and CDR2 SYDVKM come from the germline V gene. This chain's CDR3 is CASSFPEAGGSDEQYF. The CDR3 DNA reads TGTGCCAGCAGTTTCCCCGAGGCAGGGGGCTCTGACGAGCAGTACTTC.

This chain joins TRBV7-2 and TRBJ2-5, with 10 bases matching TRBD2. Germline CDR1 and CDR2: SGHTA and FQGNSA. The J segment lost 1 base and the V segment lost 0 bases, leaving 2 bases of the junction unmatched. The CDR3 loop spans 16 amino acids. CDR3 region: CASSLAGLAVQETQYF. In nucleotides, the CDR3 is TGTGCCAGCAGCTTAGCCGGACTAGCGGTCCAAGAGACCCAGTACTTC.

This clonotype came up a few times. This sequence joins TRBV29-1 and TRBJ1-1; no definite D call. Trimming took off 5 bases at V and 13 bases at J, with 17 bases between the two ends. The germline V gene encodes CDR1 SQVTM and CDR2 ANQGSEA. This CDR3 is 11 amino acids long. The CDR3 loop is CSVSGDPGVFF. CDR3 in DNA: TGCAGCGTTTCCGGTGACCCTGGTGTTTTCTTT.

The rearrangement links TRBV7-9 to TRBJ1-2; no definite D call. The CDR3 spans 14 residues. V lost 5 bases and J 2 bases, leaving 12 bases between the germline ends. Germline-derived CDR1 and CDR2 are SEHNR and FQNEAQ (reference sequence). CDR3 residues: CASSVLDRNYGYTF. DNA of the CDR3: TGTGCCAGCAGCGTACTGGACCGAAACTATGGCTACACCTTC.

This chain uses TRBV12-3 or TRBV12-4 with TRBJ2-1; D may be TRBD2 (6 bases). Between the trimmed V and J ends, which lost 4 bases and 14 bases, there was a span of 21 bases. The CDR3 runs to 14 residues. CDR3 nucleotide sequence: TGTGCCAGCAGTTATGGGACTGGATTTAAGGGCGAGTTCTTC. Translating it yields CASSYGTGFKGEFF.

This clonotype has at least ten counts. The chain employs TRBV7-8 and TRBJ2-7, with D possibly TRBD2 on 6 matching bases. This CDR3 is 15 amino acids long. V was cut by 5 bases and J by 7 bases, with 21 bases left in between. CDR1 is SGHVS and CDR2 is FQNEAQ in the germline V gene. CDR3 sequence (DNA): TGTGCCAGCAGCCCCATCCCGGGACTGAGGGGAGAGCAGTACTTC. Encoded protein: CASSPIPGLRGEQYF.

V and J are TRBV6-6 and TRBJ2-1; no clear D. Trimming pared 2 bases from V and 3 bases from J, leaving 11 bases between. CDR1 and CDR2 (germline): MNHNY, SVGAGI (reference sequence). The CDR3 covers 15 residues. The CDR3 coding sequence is TGTGCCAGCAGTTACCGTAGCAGGAGCTACAATGAGCAGTTCTTC. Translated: CASSYRSRSYNEQFF.

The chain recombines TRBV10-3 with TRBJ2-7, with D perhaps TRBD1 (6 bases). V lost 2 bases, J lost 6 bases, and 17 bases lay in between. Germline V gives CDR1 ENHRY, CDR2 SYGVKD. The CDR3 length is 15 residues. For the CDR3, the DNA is TGTGCCATCAGTGAGCGGGACATCATTGGAGCCGAGCAGTACTTC. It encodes CAISERDIIGAEQYF.

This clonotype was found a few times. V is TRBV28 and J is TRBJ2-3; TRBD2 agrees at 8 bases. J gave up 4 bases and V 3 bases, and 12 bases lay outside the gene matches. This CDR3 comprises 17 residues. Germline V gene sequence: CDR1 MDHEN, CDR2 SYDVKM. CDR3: CASSLALAREVSDTQYF. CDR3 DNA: TGTGCCAGCAGTTTGGCCCTAGCGCGGGAGGTTTCAGATACGCAGTATTTT.

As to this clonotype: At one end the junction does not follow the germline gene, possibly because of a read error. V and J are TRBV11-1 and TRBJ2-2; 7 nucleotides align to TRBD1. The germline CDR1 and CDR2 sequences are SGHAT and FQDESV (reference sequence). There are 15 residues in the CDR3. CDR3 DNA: TGTGCCAGCAGATCCGGGACAGCGAACACCGGGGAGCGGTTTTTT. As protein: CASRSGTANTGERFF.

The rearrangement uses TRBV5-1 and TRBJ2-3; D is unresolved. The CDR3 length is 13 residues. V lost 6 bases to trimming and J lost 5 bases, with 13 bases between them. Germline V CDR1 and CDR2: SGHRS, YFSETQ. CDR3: CASTDLPGDTQYF. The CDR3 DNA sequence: TGCGCCAGCACCGATTTACCAGGAGATACGCAGTATTTT.

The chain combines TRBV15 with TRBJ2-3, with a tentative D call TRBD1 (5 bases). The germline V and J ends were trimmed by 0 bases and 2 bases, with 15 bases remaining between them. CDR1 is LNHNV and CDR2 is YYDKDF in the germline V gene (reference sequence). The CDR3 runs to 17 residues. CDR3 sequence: CATSRDGAEDLTDTQYF. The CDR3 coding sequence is TGTGCCACCAGCAGAGATGGGGCAGAAGATCTCACAGATACGCAGTATTTT. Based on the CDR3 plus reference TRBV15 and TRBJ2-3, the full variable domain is DAMVIQNPRYQVTQFGKPVTLSCSQTLNHNVMYWYQQKSSQAPKLLFHYYDKDFNNEADTPDNFQSRRPNTSFCFLDIRSPGLGDTAMYLCATSRDGAEDLTDTQYFGPGTRLTVL.

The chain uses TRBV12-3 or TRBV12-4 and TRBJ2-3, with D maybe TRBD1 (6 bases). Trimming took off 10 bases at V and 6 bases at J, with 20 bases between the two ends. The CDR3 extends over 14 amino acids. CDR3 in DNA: TGTGCCATTAACTTAGGGCAGGGGTGGGATACGCAGTATTTT. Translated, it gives CAINLGQGWDTQYF.

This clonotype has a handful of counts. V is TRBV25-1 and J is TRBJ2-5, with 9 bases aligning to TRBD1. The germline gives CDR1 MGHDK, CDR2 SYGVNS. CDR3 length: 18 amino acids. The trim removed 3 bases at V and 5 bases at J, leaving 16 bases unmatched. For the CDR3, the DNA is TGTGCCAGCAGTGAGGGGGACAGGGATTGGGGAAAACGGGAGACCCAGTACTTC. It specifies CASSEGDRDWGKRETQYF.

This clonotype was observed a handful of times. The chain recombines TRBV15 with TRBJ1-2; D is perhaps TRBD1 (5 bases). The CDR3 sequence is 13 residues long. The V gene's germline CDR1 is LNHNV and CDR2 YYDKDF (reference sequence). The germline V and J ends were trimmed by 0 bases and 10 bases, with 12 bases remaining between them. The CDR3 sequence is CATSRDGAGTYTF. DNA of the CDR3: TGTGCCACCAGCAGAGATGGGGCAGGCACCTACACCTTC.

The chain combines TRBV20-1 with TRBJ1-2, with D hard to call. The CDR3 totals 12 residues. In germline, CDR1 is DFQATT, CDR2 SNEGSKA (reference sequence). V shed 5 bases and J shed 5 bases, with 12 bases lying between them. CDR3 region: CSALGLGYGYTF. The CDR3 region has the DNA TGCAGTGCTCTTGGGTTGGGGTATGGCTACACCTTC.

CDR3 nucleotides: TGTGCCAGCAAAACACAGGCTCCGGGGACTGAAGCTTTCTTT. This sequence encodes CASKTQAPGTEAFF. This chain connects TRBV12-3 or TRBV12-4 to TRBJ1-1; a possible D gene is TRBD1 (5 bases). Trimming cost V 7 bases and J 5 bases, with 17 bases left between them. This CDR3 contains 14 residues.

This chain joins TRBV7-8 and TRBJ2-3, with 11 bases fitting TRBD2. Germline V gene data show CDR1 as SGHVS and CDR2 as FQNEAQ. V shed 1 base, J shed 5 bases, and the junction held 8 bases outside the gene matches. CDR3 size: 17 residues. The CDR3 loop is CASSLGQLAGARDTQYF. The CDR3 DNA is TGTGCCAGCAGCTTAGGCCAACTAGCGGGAGCTAGAGATACGCAGTATTTT.

DNA for the CDR3: TGCAGTGCTAGAGTTGAGGGGGCGGATGAAAAACTGTTTTTT. This translates into CSARVEGADEKLFF. This rearrangement joins TRBV20-1 to TRBJ1-4; 7 bases fit TRBD1. The trim removed 1 base at V and 6 bases at J, leaving 5 bases unmatched. The germline V gene has CDR1 DFQATT and CDR2 SNEGSKA (reference sequence). The length of the CDR3 is 14 residues.

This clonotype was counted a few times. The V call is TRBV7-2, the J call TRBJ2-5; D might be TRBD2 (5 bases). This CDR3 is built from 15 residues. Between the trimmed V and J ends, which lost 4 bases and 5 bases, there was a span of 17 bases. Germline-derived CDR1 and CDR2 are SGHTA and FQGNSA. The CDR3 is CASSWRSGIGETQYF. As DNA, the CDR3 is TGTGCCAGCAGCTGGCGATCGGGGATCGGGGAGACCCAGTACTTC.

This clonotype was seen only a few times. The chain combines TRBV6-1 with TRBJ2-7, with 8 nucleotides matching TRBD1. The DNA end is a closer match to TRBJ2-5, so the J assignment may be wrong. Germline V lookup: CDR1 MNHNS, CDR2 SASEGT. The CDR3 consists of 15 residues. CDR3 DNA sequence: TGTGCCAGCAGCCGCGGACAGGGCAAACGCGAGACCCAGTACTTC. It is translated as CASSRGQGKRETQYF.

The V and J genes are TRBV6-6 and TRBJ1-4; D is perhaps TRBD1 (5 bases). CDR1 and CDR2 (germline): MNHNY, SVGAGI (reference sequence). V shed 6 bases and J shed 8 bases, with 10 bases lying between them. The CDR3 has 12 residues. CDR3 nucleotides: TGTGCCAGCAGCTCAGGGTGGGAAAAACTGTTTTTT. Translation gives CASSSGWEKLFF.

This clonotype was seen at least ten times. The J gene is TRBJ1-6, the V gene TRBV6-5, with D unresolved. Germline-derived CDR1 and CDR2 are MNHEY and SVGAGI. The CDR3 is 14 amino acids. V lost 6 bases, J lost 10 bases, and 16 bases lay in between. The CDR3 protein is CASSSGRVQSPLHF. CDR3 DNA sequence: TGTGCCAGCAGCTCTGGACGGGTCCAATCACCCCTCCACTTT.

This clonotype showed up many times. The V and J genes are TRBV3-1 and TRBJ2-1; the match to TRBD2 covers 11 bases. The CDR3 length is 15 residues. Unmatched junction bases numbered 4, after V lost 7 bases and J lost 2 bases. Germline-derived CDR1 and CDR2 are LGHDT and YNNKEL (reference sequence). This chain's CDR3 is CASTTGLAAYNEQFF. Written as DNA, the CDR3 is TGTGCCAGCACAACGGGACTAGCGGCCTACAATGAGCAGTTCTTC.